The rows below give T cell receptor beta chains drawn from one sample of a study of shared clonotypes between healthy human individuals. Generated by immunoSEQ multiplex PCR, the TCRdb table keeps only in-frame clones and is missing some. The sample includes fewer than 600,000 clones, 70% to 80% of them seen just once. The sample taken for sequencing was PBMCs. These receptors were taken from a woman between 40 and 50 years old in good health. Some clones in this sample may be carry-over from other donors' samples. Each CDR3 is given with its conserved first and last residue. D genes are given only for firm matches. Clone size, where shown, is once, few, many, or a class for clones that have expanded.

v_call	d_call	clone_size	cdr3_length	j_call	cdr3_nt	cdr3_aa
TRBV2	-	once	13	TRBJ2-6	TGTGCCAGCACTATAGACCGGGCCAACGTCCTGACTTTC	CASTIDRANVLTF
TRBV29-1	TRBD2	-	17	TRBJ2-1	TGCAGCGCCGGAGGGACTAGCGGGAGCAGGGCCTACAATGAGCAGTTCTTC	CSAGGTSGSRAYNEQFF
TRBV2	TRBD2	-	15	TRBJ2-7	TGTGCCACACCCGAGACTAGCGGGAGGTCCTACGAGCAGTACTTC	CATPETSGRSYEQYF
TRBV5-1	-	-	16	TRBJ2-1	TGCGCCAGCAGCTTGGCCGGTGACATATCCTACAATGAGCAGTTCTTC	CASSLAGDISYNEQFF
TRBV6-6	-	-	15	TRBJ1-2	TGTGCCAGCAGCTCCACCGACATCGCGATCTATGGCTACACCTTC	CASSSTDIAIYGYTF
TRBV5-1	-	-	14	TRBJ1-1	TGCGCCAGCAGCTGGACGGGTCCCCCACTGGAAGCTTTCTTT	CASSWTGPPLEAFF
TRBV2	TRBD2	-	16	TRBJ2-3	TGTGCCAGCAGTGAAGAGTCTAGCGGGAGGCTCGATACGCAGTATTTT	CASSEESSGRLDTQYF
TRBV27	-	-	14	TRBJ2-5	TGTGCCAGCAGTTTTCGGCCCGGGCGGGAGACCCAGTACTTC	CASSFRPGRETQYF
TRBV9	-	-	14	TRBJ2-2	TGTGCCAGCAGGGGCGGGGTGAACACCGGGGAGCTGTTTTTT	CASRGGVNTGELFF
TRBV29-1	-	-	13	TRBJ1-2	TGCAGCGTTGACCAGGTTACTGACTATGGCTACACCTTC	CSVDQVTDYGYTF
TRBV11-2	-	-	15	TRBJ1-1	TGTGCCAGCAGCTTAGATCGGCAGGGGAGGGGTGAAGCTTTCTTT	CASSLDRQGRGEAFF
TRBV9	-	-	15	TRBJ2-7	TGTGCCAGCAGCGGCCAACCGGACAGCTCCTACGAGCAGTACTTC	CASSGQPDSSYEQYF
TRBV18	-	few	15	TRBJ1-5	TGTGCCAGCTCACCGCAAGGGTTGAGCAATCAGCCCCAGCATTTT	CASSPQGLSNQPQHF
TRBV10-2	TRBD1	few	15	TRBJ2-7	TGCGCCAGCAGTTTACAACAGGGGGCGAAGTACGAGCAGTACTTC	CASSLQQGAKYEQYF
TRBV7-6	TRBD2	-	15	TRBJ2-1	TGTGCCAGCAGCTTTGGGGGAGGGCCGTGGAATGAGCAGTTCTTC	CASSFGGGPWNEQFF
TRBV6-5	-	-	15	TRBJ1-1	TGTGCCAGCAAGACCAGACAGCTTTTGAACACTGAAGCTTTCTTT	CASKTRQLLNTEAFF
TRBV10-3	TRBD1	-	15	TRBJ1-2	TGTGCCATCAGTCCCGGGACAGCAGACTCCTATGGCTACACCTTC	CAISPGTADSYGYTF
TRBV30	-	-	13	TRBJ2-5	TGTGCCTGGAGTGGGGGGAGGCAAGAGACCCAGTACTTC	CAWSGGRQETQYF
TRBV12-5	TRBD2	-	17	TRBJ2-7	TGTGCTAGTGGTTTGGTAGGGACTAGCGGGATTGCGTACGAGCAGTACTTC	CASGLVGTSGIAYEQYF
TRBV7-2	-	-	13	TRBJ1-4	TGTGCCAGCAGCCAACGAAGGGATGAAAAACTGTTTTTT	CASSQRRDEKLFF
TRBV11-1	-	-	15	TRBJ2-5	TGTGCCAGCAGCTACCTGGGGGGGCGGCAAGAGACCCAGTACTTC	CASSYLGGRQETQYF
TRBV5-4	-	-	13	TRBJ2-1	TGTGCCAGCAGGCTGGGAACTAGAGACGAGCAGTTCTTC	CASRLGTRDEQFF
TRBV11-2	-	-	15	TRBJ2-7	TGTGCCAGCAGCCCCAGTACAGGGTTCACCTACGAGCAGTACTTC	CASSPSTGFTYEQYF
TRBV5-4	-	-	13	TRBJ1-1	TGTGCCAGCAACCAGGCATTGAACACTGAAGCTTTCTTT	CASNQALNTEAFF
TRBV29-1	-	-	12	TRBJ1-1	TGCAGCGTTGACACGATGAACACTGAAGCTTTCTTT	CSVDTMNTEAFF
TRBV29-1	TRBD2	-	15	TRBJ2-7	TGCACCCCTGGGCGCCAACTAGCGGGACCCTACGAGCAGTACTTC	CTPGRQLAGPYEQYF
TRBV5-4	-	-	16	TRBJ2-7	TGTGCCAGCAGCACCAGATACCGGGTCCCCCTTTCAGAGCAGTACTTC	CASSTRYRVPLSEQYF
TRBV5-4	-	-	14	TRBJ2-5	TGTGCCAGCAGCTTGAAGTTAGCGGAAGAGACCCAGTACTTC	CASSLKLAEETQYF
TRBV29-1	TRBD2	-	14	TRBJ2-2	TGCAGCGTGGGGACTAGCAAGAACACCGGGGAGCTGTTTTTT	CSVGTSKNTGELFF
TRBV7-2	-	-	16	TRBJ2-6	TGTGCCAGCAGCTTAAACCAGGCGGCCGGGGCCAACGTCCTGACTTTC	CASSLNQAAGANVLTF
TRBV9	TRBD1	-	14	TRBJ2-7	TGTGCCAGCAGCGTAGGCGACAGGGGCTACGAGCAGTACTTC	CASSVGDRGYEQYF
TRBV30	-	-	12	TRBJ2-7	TGTGCCTGGAGTGTACGGGCCGGCCAGCAGTACTTC	CAWSVRAGQQYF